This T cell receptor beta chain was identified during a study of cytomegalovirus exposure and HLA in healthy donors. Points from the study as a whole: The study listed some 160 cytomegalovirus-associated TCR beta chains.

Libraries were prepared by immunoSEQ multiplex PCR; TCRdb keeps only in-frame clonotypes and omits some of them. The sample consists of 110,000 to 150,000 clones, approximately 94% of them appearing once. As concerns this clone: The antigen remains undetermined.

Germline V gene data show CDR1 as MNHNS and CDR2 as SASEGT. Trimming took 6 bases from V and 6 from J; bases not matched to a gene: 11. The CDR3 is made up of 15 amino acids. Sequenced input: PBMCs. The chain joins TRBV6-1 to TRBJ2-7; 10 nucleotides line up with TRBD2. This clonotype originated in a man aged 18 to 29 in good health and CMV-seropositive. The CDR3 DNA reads TGTGCCAGCAGACCCTTAGCGGGAGGCCTTTCCGAGCAGTACTTC. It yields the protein CASRPLAGGLSEQYF.